The 14 T cell receptor beta chains reported below all come from one sample, sequenced in a study of T cell responses to AZD1222 COVID-19 vaccine. The repertoire was sequenced with immunoSEQ multiplex PCR; TCRdb's copy has only in-frame clones and lacks some. The sample carries more than 150,000 clones, around 94% recorded once. The material was peripheral blood, obtained on day 0 of AZD1222 vaccination. These receptors originate from an adult in good health.

The chain is built from TRBV28 and TRBJ1-1, with D unclear. From germline, CDR1 is MDHEN and CDR2 SYDVKM. The CDR3 covers 12 residues. The V end lost 3 bases, the J end lost 0 bases, and 2 bases lay between the germline ends. The CDR3 nucleotides read TGTGCCAGCAGTTTTATGAACACTGAAGCTTTCTTT. It is translated as CASSFMNTEAFF.

The gene calls are TRBV6-2 or TRBV6-3 and TRBJ2-7; 10 bases agree with TRBD2. CDR1 is MNHEY and CDR2 is SVGEGT in the germline V gene. CDR3 length: 18 amino acids. With V trimmed by 2 bases and J by 5 bases, 15 bases remained unmatched. The CDR3 nucleotides are TGTGCCAGCAGTTACGTGGTGCTAGCGGGAGTACGGGAGGACGAGCAGTACTTC. Translation: CASSYVVLAGVREDEQYF.

This rearrangement joins TRBV6-6 to TRBJ2-5, with 9 bases fitting TRBD2. Germline assignment: CDR1 MNHNY and CDR2 SVGAGI (reference sequence). CDR3 length: 16 amino acids. With V trimmed by 6 bases and J by 4 bases, 12 bases remained unmatched. The CDR3 here is CASRSSGAGGSETQYF. The CDR3 bases are TGTGCCAGCAGATCGAGTGGGGCGGGAGGGTCAGAGACCCAGTACTTC.

The chain employs TRBV18 and TRBJ2-7; D gene ambiguous. Per the germline V gene, CDR1 is KGHSH and CDR2 is LQKENI. This CDR3 region has 15 residues. Trimming stripped 2 bases from V and 2 bases from J, with 13 bases between. For the CDR3, the DNA is TGTGCCAGCTCACCAACCCCCGGCAGGACCTACGAGCAGTACTTC. Amino acids: CASSPTPGRTYEQYF.

This chain links TRBV12-3 or TRBV12-4 with TRBJ1-1; D gene unclear. Trimming took 3 bases from V and 1 from J, leaving 6 bases between them. This CDR3 is 13 amino acids long. As DNA, the CDR3 is TGTGCCAGCAGTTTGGGAGAGAACACTGAAGCTTTCTTT. It is translated as CASSLGENTEAFF.

V is TRBV4-1 and J is TRBJ1-5, with D possibly matching TRBD1 (5 bases). The V end was cut by 3 bases, the J end by 0 bases, with 12 bases between. The CDR3 is 16 residues long. Germline V CDR1 and CDR2: MGHRA, YSYEKL. The CDR3 DNA follows: TGCGCCAGCAGCCAGAAGACAGACAATAGCAATCAGCCCCAGCATTTT. Its translation: CASSQKTDNSNQPQHF.

The chain uses TRBV18 and TRBJ1-4; no clear D. The germline V gene encodes CDR1 KGHSH and CDR2 LQKENI. The CDR3 is made up of 14 amino acids. V lost 6 bases and J 2 bases, leaving 10 bases between the germline ends. CDR3 region: CASSSTDTNEKLFF. In DNA form, the CDR3 reads TGTGCCAGCTCCAGTACAGATACTAATGAAAAACTGTTTTTT.

This clone was counted once. For the CDR3, the DNA is TGTGCCAGCAGTTTTGCGGGCCGTTCCTACGAGCAGTACTTC. It encodes CASSFAGRSYEQYF. V usage is TRBV27 and J usage is TRBJ2-7, with D possibly matching TRBD2 (5 bases). V was shortened by 3 bases and J by 1 base, with 10 bases between the two germline ends. From germline, CDR1 is MNHEY and CDR2 SMNVEV (reference sequence). CDR3 length: 14 residues.

This sequence joins TRBV29-1 and TRBJ1-4; no firm D call. Germline V lookup: CDR1 SQVTM, CDR2 ANQGSEA. The ends were cut back, 5 bases at V and 3 bases at J, with 10 bases in the middle. This CDR3 has 13 residues. The CDR3 bases are TGCAGCGTTACGGGCGAGGCTAATGAAAAACTGTTTTTT. Translated, it gives CSVTGEANEKLFF. Together with reference TRBV29-1 and TRBJ1-4, the CDR3 gives the full variable domain: SAVISQKPSRDICQRGTSLTIQCQVDSQVTMMFWYRQQPGQSLTLIATANQGSEATYESGFVIDKFPISRPNLTFSTLTVSNMSPEDSSIYLCSVTGEANEKLFFGSGTQLSVL.

Here the CDR3 DNA reads TGTGCCAGCAGGCCACAGGGGAGCAATTCACCCCTCCACTTT. Protein: CASRPQGSNSPLHF. V usage is TRBV27 and J usage is TRBJ1-6; 7 bases line up with TRBD1. The length of the CDR3 is 14 residues. The V segment lost 6 bases and the J segment 7 bases; nucleotides outside the gene matches: 6. The germline V gene encodes CDR1 MNHEY and CDR2 SMNVEV (reference sequence).

CDR3 protein: CASSYFQGANEQFF. The DNA for the CDR3 is TGTGCCAGCAGTTACTTCCAGGGGGCGAATGAGCAGTTCTTC. The chain recombines TRBV6-5 with TRBJ2-1; 8 nucleotides align to TRBD1. CDR1 is MNHEY, CDR2 SVGAGI, per germline. The CDR3 totals 14 residues. The junction had 3 bases not matched to a gene; V was cut back by 1 base and J by 7 bases.

The chain links TRBV18 to TRBJ1-3; no clear D gene. Germline CDR1 reads KGHSH; CDR2 reads LQKENI. V gave up 4 bases and J gave up 9 bases, with 22 bases separating them. CDR3 length: 16 amino acids. CDR3 region: CASSLRREERSSTIYF. The CDR3 nucleotides are TGTGCCAGCTCACTTCGCCGGGAGGAAAGATCTTCCACCATATATTTT.

V and J are TRBV6-2 or TRBV6-3 and TRBJ1-1, with TRBD1 as a possible D gene (5 bases). CDR3 size: 16 residues. CDR1 MNHEY and CDR2 SVGEGT come from the germline V gene. Trimming removed 0 bases at V and 0 bases at J, with 11 bases between. The CDR3 protein is CASSYSFEGLNTEAFF. Here the CDR3 DNA reads TGTGCCAGCAGTTACTCTTTCGAGGGGTTGAACACTGAAGCTTTCTTT.

The DNA of the CDR3 is TGTGCCAGCAGCTTAGCGGGAGCTCGGAATGAGCAGTTCTTC. This sequence encodes CASSLAGARNEQFF. The chain carries TRBV11-3 and TRBJ2-1; D is perhaps TRBD2 (6 bases). V gave up 1 base and J gave up 7 bases, with 11 bases separating them. CDR1 is SGHNT and CDR2 is YENEEA in the germline V gene. There are 14 residues in the CDR3.